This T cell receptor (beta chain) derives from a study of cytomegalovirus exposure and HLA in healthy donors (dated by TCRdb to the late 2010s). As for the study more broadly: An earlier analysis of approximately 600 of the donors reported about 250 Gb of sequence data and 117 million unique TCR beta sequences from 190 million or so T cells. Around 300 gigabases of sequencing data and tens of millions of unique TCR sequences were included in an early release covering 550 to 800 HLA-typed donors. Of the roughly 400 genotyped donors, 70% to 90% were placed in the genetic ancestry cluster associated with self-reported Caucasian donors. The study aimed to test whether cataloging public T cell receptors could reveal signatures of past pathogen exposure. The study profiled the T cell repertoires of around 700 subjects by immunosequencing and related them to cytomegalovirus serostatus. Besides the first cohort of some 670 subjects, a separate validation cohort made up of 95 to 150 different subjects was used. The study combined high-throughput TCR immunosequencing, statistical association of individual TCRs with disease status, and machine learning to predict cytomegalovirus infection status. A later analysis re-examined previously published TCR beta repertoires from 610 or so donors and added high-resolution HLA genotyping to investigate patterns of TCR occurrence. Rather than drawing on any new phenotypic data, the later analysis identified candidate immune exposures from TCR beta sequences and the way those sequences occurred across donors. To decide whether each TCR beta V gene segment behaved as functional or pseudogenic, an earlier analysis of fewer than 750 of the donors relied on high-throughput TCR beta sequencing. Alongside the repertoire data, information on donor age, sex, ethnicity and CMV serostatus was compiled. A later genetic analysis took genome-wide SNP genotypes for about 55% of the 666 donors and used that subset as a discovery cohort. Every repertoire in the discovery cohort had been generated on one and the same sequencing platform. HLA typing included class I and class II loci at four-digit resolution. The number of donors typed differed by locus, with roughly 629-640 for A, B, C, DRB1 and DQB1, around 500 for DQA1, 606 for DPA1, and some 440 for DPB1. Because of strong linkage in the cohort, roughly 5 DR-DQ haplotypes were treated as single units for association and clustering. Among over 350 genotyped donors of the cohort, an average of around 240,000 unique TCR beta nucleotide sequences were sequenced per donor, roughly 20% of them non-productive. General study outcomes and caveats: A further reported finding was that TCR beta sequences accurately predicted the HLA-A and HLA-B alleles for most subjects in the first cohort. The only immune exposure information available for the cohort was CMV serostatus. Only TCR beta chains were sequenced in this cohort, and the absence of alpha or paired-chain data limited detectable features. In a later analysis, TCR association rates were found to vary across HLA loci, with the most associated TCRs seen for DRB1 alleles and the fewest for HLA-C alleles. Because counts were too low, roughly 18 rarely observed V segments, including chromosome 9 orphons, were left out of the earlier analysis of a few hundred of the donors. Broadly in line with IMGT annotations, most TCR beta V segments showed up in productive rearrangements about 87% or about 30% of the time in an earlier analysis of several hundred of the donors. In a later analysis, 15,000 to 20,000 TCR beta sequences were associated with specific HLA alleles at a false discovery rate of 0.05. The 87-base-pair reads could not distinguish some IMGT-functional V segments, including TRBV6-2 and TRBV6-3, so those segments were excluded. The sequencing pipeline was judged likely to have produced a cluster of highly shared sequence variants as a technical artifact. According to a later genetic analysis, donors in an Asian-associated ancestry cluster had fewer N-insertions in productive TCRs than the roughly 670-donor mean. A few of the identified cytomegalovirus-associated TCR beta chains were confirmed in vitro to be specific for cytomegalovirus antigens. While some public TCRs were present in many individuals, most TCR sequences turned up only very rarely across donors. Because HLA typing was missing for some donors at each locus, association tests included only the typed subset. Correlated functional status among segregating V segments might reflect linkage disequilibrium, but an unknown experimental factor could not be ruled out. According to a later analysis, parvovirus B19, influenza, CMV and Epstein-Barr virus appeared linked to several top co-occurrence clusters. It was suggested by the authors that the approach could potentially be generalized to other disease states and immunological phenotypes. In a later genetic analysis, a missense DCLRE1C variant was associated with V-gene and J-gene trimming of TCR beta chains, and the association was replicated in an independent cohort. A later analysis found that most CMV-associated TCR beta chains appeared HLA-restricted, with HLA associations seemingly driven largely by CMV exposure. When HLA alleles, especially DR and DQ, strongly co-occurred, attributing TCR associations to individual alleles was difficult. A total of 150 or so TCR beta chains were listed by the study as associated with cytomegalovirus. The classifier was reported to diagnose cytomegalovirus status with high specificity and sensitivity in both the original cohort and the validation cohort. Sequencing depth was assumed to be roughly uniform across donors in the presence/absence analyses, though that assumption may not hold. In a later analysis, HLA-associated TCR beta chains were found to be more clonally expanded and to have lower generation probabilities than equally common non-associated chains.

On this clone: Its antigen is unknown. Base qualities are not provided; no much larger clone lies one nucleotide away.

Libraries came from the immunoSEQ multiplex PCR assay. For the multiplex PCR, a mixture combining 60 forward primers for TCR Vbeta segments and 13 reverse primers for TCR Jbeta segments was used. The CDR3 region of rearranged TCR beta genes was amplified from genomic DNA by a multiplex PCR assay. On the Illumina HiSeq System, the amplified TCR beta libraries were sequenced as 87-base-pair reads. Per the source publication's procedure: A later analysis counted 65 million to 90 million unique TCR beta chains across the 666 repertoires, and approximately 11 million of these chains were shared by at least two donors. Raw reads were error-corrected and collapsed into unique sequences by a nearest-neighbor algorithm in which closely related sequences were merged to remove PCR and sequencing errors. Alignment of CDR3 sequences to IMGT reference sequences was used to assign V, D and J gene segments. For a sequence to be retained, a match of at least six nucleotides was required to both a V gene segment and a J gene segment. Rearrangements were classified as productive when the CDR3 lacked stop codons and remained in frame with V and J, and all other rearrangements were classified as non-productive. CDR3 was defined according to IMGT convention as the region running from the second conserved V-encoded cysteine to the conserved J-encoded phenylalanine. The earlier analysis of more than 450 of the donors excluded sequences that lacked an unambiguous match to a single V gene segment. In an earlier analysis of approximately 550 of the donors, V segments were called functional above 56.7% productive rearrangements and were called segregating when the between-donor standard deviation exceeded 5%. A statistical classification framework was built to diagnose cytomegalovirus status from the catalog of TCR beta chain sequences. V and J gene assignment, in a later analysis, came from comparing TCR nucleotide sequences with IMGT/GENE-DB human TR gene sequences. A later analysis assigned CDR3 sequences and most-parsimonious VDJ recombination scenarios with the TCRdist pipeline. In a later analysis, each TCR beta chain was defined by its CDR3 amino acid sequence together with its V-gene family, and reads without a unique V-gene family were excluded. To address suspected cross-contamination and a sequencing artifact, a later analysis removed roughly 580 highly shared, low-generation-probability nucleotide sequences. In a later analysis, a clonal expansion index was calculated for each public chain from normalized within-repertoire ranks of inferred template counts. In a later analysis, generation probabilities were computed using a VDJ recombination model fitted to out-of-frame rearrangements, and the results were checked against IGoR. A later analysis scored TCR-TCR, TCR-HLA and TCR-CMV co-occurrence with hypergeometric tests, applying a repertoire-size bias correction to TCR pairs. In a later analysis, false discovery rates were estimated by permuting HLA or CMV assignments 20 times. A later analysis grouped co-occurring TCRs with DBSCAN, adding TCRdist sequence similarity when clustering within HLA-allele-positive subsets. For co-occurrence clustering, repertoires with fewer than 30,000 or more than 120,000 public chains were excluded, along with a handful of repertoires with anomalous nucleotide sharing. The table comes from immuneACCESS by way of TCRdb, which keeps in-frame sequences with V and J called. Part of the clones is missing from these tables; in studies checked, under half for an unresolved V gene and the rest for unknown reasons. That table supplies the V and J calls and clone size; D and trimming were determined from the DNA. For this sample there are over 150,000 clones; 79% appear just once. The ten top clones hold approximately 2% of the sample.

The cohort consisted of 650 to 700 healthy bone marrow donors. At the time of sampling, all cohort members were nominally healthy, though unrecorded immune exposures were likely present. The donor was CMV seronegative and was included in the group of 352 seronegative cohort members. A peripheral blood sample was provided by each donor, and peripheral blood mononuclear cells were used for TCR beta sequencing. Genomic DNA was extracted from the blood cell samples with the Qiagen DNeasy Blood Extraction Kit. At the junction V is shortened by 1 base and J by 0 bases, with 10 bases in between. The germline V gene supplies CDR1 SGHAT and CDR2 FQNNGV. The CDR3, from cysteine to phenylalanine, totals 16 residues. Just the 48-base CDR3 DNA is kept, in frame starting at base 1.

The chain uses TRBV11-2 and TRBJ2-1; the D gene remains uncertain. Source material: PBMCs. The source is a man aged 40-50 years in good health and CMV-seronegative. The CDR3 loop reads CASSLAGSRSYNEQFF. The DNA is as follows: TGTGCCAGCAGCTTAGCAGGCAGCCGCTCCTACAATGAGCAGTTCTTC.